The rows below give T cell receptor beta chains drawn from one sample of a study of blood T cell repertoires in COVID-19. Assay: immunoSEQ multiplex PCR; the TCRdb copy retains only in-frame clones and omits some. This sample has some 78,000 clones; around 90% occur once, and the top ten carry around 0.98%. Sequenced sample: peripheral blood. Receptors were obtained from a woman in her forties or fifties in a cohort sampled during active COVID-19. CDR3s include the opening cysteine and the closing phenylalanine or tryptophan. The D gene is left open where the match is weak. Not all rows give a size; the values are once, few, many and, for expanded clones, a class.

j_gene | abundance | v_gene | d_gene | CDR3nt | CDR3aa
TRBJ2-6 | once | TRBV5-6 | NA | TGTGCCAGCAGCATAGGGAGCTCTGGGGCCAACGTCCTGACTTTC | CASSIGSSGANVLTF
TRBJ1-2 | NA | TRBV7-9 | NA | TGTGCCAGCAGCCAGCGGGGTGGCTATGGCTACACCTTC | CASSQRGGYGYTF
TRBJ1-1 | NA | TRBV5-6 | NA | TGTGCCAGCAGCTTGCTCACGGGGGGAGCATATTTCTTT | CASSLLTGGAYFF
TRBJ1-2 | NA | TRBV6-1 | NA | TGTGCCAGCAGTGAAGGGGCCGGCTCCTATGGCTACACCTTC | CASSEGAGSYGYTF
TRBJ2-7 | once | TRBV30 | TRBD1 | TGTGCCTGGAGCGGACAGGACCCCTACGAGCAGTACTTC | CAWSGQDPYEQYF
TRBJ2-1 | NA | TRBV27 | TRBD1 | TGTGCCAGCAGTCCCTCGGGACAGGGGTACAATGAGCAGTTCTTC | CASSPSGQGYNEQFF
TRBJ1-6 | NA | TRBV6-6 | NA | TGTGCCAGCAGTCTAATCAGGGATCCCCTCCACTTT | CASSLIRDPLHF
TRBJ2-7 | NA | TRBV5-1 | NA | TGCGCCAGCAGCTTACAGGGAGCCGCCTACGAGCAGTACTTC | CASSLQGAAYEQYF
TRBJ2-7 | NA | TRBV27 | NA | TGTGCCAGCAGTCTCGACAGGAAGTACGAGCAGTACTTC | CASSLDRKYEQYF
TRBJ1-4 | NA | TRBV4-1 | TRBD1 | TGCGCCAGCAGCCCCGGGGCTGACCAGGGGGGTAATGAAAAACTGTTTTTT | CASSPGADQGGNEKLFF
TRBJ1-5 | NA | TRBV28 | NA | TGTGCCAGCAGGCCCAGCCCGGGGGGCAATCAGCCCCAGCATTTT | CASRPSPGGNQPQHF
TRBJ2-4 | NA | TRBV7-6 | NA | TGTGCCAGCAGCTTAACAGACGCGGGAGCCAAAAACATTCAGTACTTC | CASSLTDAGAKNIQYF
TRBJ2-7 | NA | TRBV5-1 | TRBD1 | TGCGCCAGCAAAGGGGGCGCCTCCTACGAGCAGTACTTC | CASKGGASYEQYF
TRBJ1-6 | NA | TRBV2 | NA | TGTGCCAGCAGGGCCCTAATAGGACAGATCTATAATTCACCCCTCCACTTT | CASRALIGQIYNSPLHF
TRBJ2-7 | NA | TRBV11-2 | TRBD1 | TGTGCCAGCAGCCTCCGGGACAGGGGTTCCTACGAGCAGTACTTC | CASSLRDRGSYEQYF
TRBJ2-7 | NA | TRBV5-1 | TRBD2 | TGCGCCAGCAGCCCTGGACGGCTAGCGGGAGGTGGGGACGAGCAGTACTTC | CASSPGRLAGGGDEQYF
TRBJ2-7 | NA | TRBV28 | NA | TGTGCCACAGTTACTCAGGGTGCCCTATCCGACGAGCAGTACTTC | CATVTQGALSDEQYF
TRBJ1-6 | NA | TRBV6-4 | NA | TGTGCCAGCAGTGAAAATGGGCAGGGAGGCTCACCCCTCCACTTT | CASSENGQGGSPLHF
TRBJ2-2 | NA | TRBV10-2 | NA | TGCGCCAGCAGTGGGACTTTAAGGGGGACCGGGGAGCTGTTTTTT | CASSGTLRGTGELFF
TRBJ1-3 | NA | TRBV18 | NA | TGTGCCAGCTCCTCCGACTCCCGCTCTGGAAACACCATATATTTT | CASSSDSRSGNTIYF
TRBJ1-1 | few | TRBV5-6 | NA | TGTGCCAGCAGCTTGAGGGCGGGTACTGAAGCTTTCTTT | CASSLRAGTEAFF
TRBJ2-3 | NA | TRBV11-3 | NA | TGTGCCAGCAGCTTGGGCGGGGCTAGCGGCACAGATACGCAGTATTTT | CASSLGGASGTDTQYF
TRBJ1-6 | NA | TRBV11-2 | TRBD1 | TGTGCCAGCAGCTTAATTAAAGGGGGCGGGTTGAATTCACCCCTCCACTTT | CASSLIKGGGLNSPLHF
TRBJ1-1 | once | TRBV28 | NA | TGTGCCAGCATTTCCCCGTCGAACACTGAAGCTTTCTTT | CASISPSNTEAFF
TRBJ2-5 | once | TRBV28 | NA | TGTGCCAGCAGTCCCTCTTGGAGGGACGGGGGGACCCAGTACTTC | CASSPSWRDGGTQYF
TRBJ1-4 | NA | TRBV24-1 | TRBD1 | TGTGCCACCAGTGATCCCACAGGGGCCGGGGAAAAACTGTTTTTT | CATSDPTGAGEKLFF
TRBJ1-2 | once | TRBV5-1 | TRBD1 | TGCGCCAGCAGCTTGGAACCCGGGACAGACTATGGCTACACCTTC | CASSLEPGTDYGYTF
TRBJ2-3 | once | TRBV9 | NA | TGTGCCAGCAGCGCCACAGGAGGGCAGGTGGCAGATACGCAGTATTTT | CASSATGGQVADTQYF
TRBJ1-1 | once | TRBV10-2 | NA | TGCGCCAGCAGTGACCACATTCTAGCAAGTATGAACACTGAAGCTTTCTTT | CASSDHILASMNTEAFF
TRBJ2-3 | once | TRBV5-1 | TRBD2 | TGCGCCAGCAGCGTGACTAGCGGGTCTGATACGCAGTATTTT | CASSVTSGSDTQYF
TRBJ2-2 | NA | TRBV5-1 | TRBD2 | TGCGCCAGCAGGCTAGCGGGAGGACCCACCGGGGAGCTGTTTTTT | CASRLAGGPTGELFF
TRBJ2-2 | few | TRBV27 | NA | TGTGCCAGCAGTTTATCCCCGGACACCGGGGAGCTGTTTTTT | CASSLSPDTGELFF
TRBJ1-1 | once | TRBV28 | TRBD1 | TGTGCCAGCAGTAGGGCTACAGGGGTTGAAGCTTTCTTT | CASSRATGVEAFF
TRBJ1-2 | NA | TRBV10-3 | NA | TGTGCCATCAGTGAGGGGCTCTATGGCTACACCTTC | CAISEGLYGYTF
TRBJ1-4 | few | TRBV27 | TRBD1 | TGTGCCAGCAGTTCTTGGACAGGCGACCCAACTAATGAAAAACTGTTTTTT | CASSSWTGDPTNEKLFF
TRBJ1-1 | NA | TRBV7-8 | NA | TGTGCCAGCAGCTTAGCAATGGGGGGATCCATAGTGGCTTTCTTT | CASSLAMGGSIVAFF
TRBJ2-1 | NA | TRBV2 | TRBD2 | TGTGCCAGCAGTGGCCCGGGGCTAGCGGGCTACAATGAGCAGTTCTTC | CASSGPGLAGYNEQFF
TRBJ2-2 | few | TRBV19 | TRBD1 | TGTGCCAGTAAGGGCAGGGGGCCCGGGGAGCTGTTTTTT | CASKGRGPGELFF
TRBJ1-5 | NA | TRBV5-1 | TRBD1 | TGCGCCAGCAGCTTCGGGACAGGGGAAGGACAGCCCCAGCATTTT | CASSFGTGEGQPQHF
TRBJ2-7 | NA | TRBV12-5 | NA | TGTGCTAGTGGTCCCAACAGTTTCCCCCACCTCTCCTACGAGCAGTACTTC | CASGPNSFPHLSYEQYF
TRBJ1-1 | NA | TRBV6-5 | NA | TGTGCCAGCATTAGGTCGTCTGGGGAGACTGAAGCTTTCTTT | CASIRSSGETEAFF
TRBJ1-5 | few | TRBV3-1/TRBV3-2 | NA | TGTGCCAGCAGCCAAGCGGGTCGGGGGGGCAATCAGCCCCAGCATTTT | CASSQAGRGGNQPQHF
TRBJ2-3 | NA | TRBV5-1 | NA | TGCGCCAGCAGCCCTCACAGCATAGGGGCCACCTCAACCTCAGATACGCAGTATTTT | CASSPHSIGATSTSDTQYF
TRBJ2-3 | NA | TRBV9 | TRBD2 | TGTGCCAGCAGCGTAGATGGGACTAGCGGTACAGATACGCAGTATTTT | CASSVDGTSGTDTQYF
TRBJ2-1 | NA | TRBV20-1 | TRBD2 | TGCAGTGCTAGTTGGACTAGCGGGAGCAGAGATGAGCAGTTCTTC | CSASWTSGSRDEQFF
TRBJ2-1 | NA | TRBV9 | TRBD2 | TGTGCCAGCAGCGGAACTAGCGGCTCCTACAATGAGCAGTTCTTC | CASSGTSGSYNEQFF
TRBJ2-7 | once | TRBV3-1/TRBV3-2 | TRBD2 | TGTGCCAGCAGCCCCGTTGGAGCGGGGACCTCCTACGAGCAGTACTTC | CASSPVGAGTSYEQYF
TRBJ2-3 | NA | TRBV28 | TRBD2 | TGTGCCAGCAGTTCAGCGGGAGGGCCCGGAGATACGCAGTATTTT | CASSSAGGPGDTQYF
TRBJ1-1 | NA | TRBV19 | NA | TGTGCCAGTAGTCCCGGGACACAAGCTTTCTTT | CASSPGTQAFF
TRBJ1-4 | NA | TRBV19 | NA | TGTGCCAGTAGCCGGTTAACTAATGAAAAACTGTTTTTT | CASSRLTNEKLFF
TRBJ2-1 | NA | TRBV21-1 | NA | TGTGCCAGCAGACAAGGGGGCGGGACAGGAGGACCTTGTTTGGACAATGAGCAGTTCTTC | CASRQGGGTGGPCLDNEQFF
TRBJ2-1 | NA | TRBV11-3 | TRBD2 | TGTGCCAGCAGCTTAGGAGGGCGGGAGTACAATGAGCAGTTCTTC | CASSLGGREYNEQFF
TRBJ1-2 | NA | TRBV5-1 | NA | TGCGCCAGCAGCATACAGGGTATTTCTGGCTACACCTTC | CASSIQGISGYTF
TRBJ2-1 | NA | TRBV30 | TRBD2 | TGTGCCTGGAGTGCGGGGGCGGGAGGAGGGCTCAAGCAGTTCTTC | CAWSAGAGGGLKQFF
TRBJ1-1 | NA | TRBV28 | TRBD1 | TGTGCCAGCAGTTCCCCGACAGGGGAGAACACTGAAGCTTTCTTT | CASSSPTGENTEAFF
TRBJ2-5 | NA | TRBV7-8 | TRBD2 | TGTGCCAGCAGCTTAGATGGTAGCGGGGAGACCCAGTACTTC | CASSLDGSGETQYF
TRBJ1-5 | NA | TRBV5-1 | TRBD1 | TGCGCCAGCAGCCCCGGACAGGGACGACAGCCCCAGCATTTT | CASSPGQGRQPQHF
TRBJ1-1 | few | TRBV19 | NA | TGTGCCAGTCGGGAGGCCACTGAAGCTTTCTTT | CASREATEAFF
TRBJ1-2 | NA | TRBV6-5 | NA | TGTGCCAGTCTCCGGACGAAAGGGGGTCCCGATGGCTACACCTTC | CASLRTKGGPDGYTF
TRBJ2-7 | NA | TRBV7-2 | TRBD2 | TGTGCCAGCAGCTTGGGGCTAGCGGGAGCCGAGCAGTACTTC | CASSLGLAGAEQYF